The rows below give T cell receptor beta chains drawn from one sample of a study of T cell responses to AZD1222 COVID-19 vaccine. Clones were read by immunoSEQ multiplex PCR, and TCRdb kept only the in-frame ones, dropping some. The table shows 200,000 or so clones, with approximately 92% occurring only once. The sample was peripheral blood, taken on day 0 of AZD1222 vaccination. The receptors originated from an adult in good health. CDR3s include the opening cysteine and the closing phenylalanine or tryptophan. A D gene is named only where the DNA matches it firmly.

CDR3aa	CDR3nt	v_gene	len	j_gene	d_gene
CASSLGSGAGETQYF	TGTGCCAGCAGCTTAGGATCGGGGGCGGGAGAGACCCAGTACTTC	TRBV11-1	15	TRBJ2-5	.
CASSPGLREGRYEQYF	TGTGCCAGCTCACCCGGCCTGCGGGAGGGCCGCTACGAGCAGTACTTC	TRBV18	16	TRBJ2-7	TRBD2
CASSLERMNTEAFF	TGTGCCAGCAGCTTGGAACGGATGAACACTGAAGCTTTCTTT	TRBV5-5	14	TRBJ1-1	.
CASSQFTRGSGNTIYF	TGTGCCAGCAGCCAATTCACTAGAGGCTCCGGAAACACCATATATTTT	TRBV14	16	TRBJ1-3	.
CASSQSSRLNTEAFF	TGCGCCAGCAGCCAATCTTCCAGATTGAACACTGAAGCTTTCTTT	TRBV4-1	15	TRBJ1-1	.
CASSLYLVGIQYF	TGTGCCAGCAGCTTGTATCTCGTAGGCATTCAGTACTTC	TRBV5-4	13	TRBJ2-4	.
CASSLAPTYGYTF	TGTGCCAGCAGTTTAGCGCCCACGTATGGCTACACCTTC	TRBV12-3/TRBV12-4	13	TRBJ1-2	.
CSVEENGTGAGANVLTF	TGCAGCGTTGAAGAAAATGGGACAGGGGCTGGGGCCAACGTCCTGACTTTC	TRBV29-1	17	TRBJ2-6	TRBD1
CASSLRTGGGNEKLFF	TGTGCCAGCAGCCTTAGGACAGGGGGCGGTAATGAAAAACTGTTTTTT	TRBV13	16	TRBJ1-4	TRBD1
CASSSPYKDYGYTF	TGTGCCAGCAGCTCCCCCTACAAAGACTATGGCTACACCTTC	TRBV7-9	14	TRBJ1-2	.
CASSPRGAGFGYTF	TGTGCCAGCAGCCCGAGGGGGGCAGGGTTCGGCTACACCTTC	TRBV7-2	14	TRBJ1-2	.
CASTDGHYNTIYF	TGTGCCAGCACCGACGGACACTACAACACCATATATTTT	TRBV12-3/TRBV12-4	13	TRBJ1-3	.
CASSVVTRLAGGYNEQFF	TGTGCCAGCAGCGTAGTCACCCGACTAGCGGGAGGTTACAATGAGCAGTTCTTC	TRBV9	18	TRBJ2-1	TRBD2